The next 28 T cell receptor beta chains were all read from a single sample in a study of blood T cell repertoires in COVID-19. Generated by immunoSEQ multiplex PCR, the TCRdb table keeps only in-frame clones and is missing some. The sample has roughly 500,000 clones, 85% to 90% seen once. The sample comprised PBMCs or T cells enriched from blood (not recorded which). These TCRs come from a woman aged 40 to 49 who had recovered from COVID-19.

This clone has just a few counts. V usage is TRBV6-1 and J usage is TRBJ1-5; 9 nucleotides align to TRBD1. Germline CDR1 reads MNHNS; CDR2 reads SASEGT. The CDR3 is 15 amino acids. With 3 bases clipped from V and 4 bases from J, the junction kept 4 bases outside the gene matches. The chain's CDR3 is CASSEGQGQNQPQHF. In DNA form, the CDR3 reads TGTGCCAGCAGTGAGGGACAGGGACAAAATCAGCCCCAGCATTTT.

This clone was detected once. The J gene is TRBJ2-1, the V gene TRBV19; 15 bases map to TRBD2. Trimming took 4 bases from V and 5 from J; bases not matched to a gene: 9. The CDR3 loop spans 18 amino acids. Germline V gives CDR1 LNHDA, CDR2 SQIVND (reference sequence). The CDR3 region is CASSSQRTSGRGDNEQFF. DNA for the CDR3: TGTGCCAGTAGTAGCCAGAGGACTAGCGGGAGGGGGGACAATGAGCAGTTCTTC.

Only a few counts were recorded for this clone. V is TRBV30 and J is TRBJ2-3, with TRBD1 matching over 9 bases. The CDR3 is 15 residues long. Germline CDR1 GTSNPN, CDR2 SVGIG (reference sequence). Unmatched junction bases numbered 7, after V lost 5 bases and J lost 1 base. In nucleotides, the CDR3 is TGTGCCTGGGAAAACAGGGGGCGAGGCACAGATACGCAGTATTTT. It is translated as CAWENRGRGTDTQYF.

The V gene is TRBV24-1, the J gene TRBJ2-1; 12 positions agree with TRBD2. The J segment lost 8 bases and the V segment lost 2 bases, leaving 6 bases of the junction unmatched. The CDR3 extends over 16 amino acids. The germline V gene has CDR1 KGHDR and CDR2 SFDVKD. In nucleotides, the CDR3 is TGTGCCACCAGTGATTCGAGGACTAGCGGGAAAGATGAGCAGTTCTTC. It translates to CATSDSRTSGKDEQFF.

The chain recombines TRBV11-2 with TRBJ1-4, with 7 bases that match TRBD1. The CDR3 contains 15 residues. Germline CDR1 reads SGHAT; CDR2 reads FQNNGV. V was pared by 3 bases and J by 6 bases, with 7 bases of the junction left unmatched. The CDR3 is CASSLTGTDDEKLFF. CDR3 DNA sequence: TGTGCCAGCAGCTTGACCGGGACAGACGATGAAAAACTGTTTTTT.

The chain carries TRBV7-2 and TRBJ2-7, with 15 bases fitting TRBD2. Germline CDR1 is SGHTA and CDR2 is FQGNSA. V lost 5 bases and J lost 4; bases outside the gene matches: 9. The CDR3 contains 17 residues. CDR3 coding DNA: TGTGCCAGCAGCCCCCGGGCAGGGACTAGCGGGAGGTACGAGCAGTACTTC. It encodes CASSPRAGTSGRYEQYF. Supplemented by reference TRBV7-2 and TRBJ2-7, the full variable domain reads GAGVSQSPSNKVTEKGKDVELRCDPISGHTALYWYRQSLGQGLEFLIYFQGNSAPDKSGLPSDRFSAERTGGSVSTLTIQRTQQEDSAVYLCASSPRAGTSGRYEQYFGPGTRLTVT.

Worth noting for this clone: An end of the junction does not agree with germline; a read error may underlie this. This chain links TRBV19 with TRBJ1-5; D call uncertain. Germline V lookup: CDR1 LNHDA, CDR2 SQIVND (reference sequence). This CDR3 region has 13 residues. As DNA, the CDR3 is TGTGCTAGTAGGGCGGGGTTAGATCAGCCCCAGCATTTT. Protein: CASRAGLDQPQHF. The full variable domain, its missing parts supplied by reference TRBV19 and TRBJ1-5, is DGGITQSPKYLFRKEGQNVTLSCEQNLNHDAMYWYRQDPGQGLRLIYYSQIVNDFQKGDIAEGYSVSREKKESFPLTVTSAQKNPTAFYLCASRAGLDQPQHFGDGTRLSIL.

This clone was detected only once. The rearrangement uses TRBV12-3 or TRBV12-4 and TRBJ2-7; weak D call: TRBD1 (5 bases). Trimming stripped 6 bases from V and 2 bases from J, with 8 bases between. The CDR3 is 12 amino acids. CDR3 sequence: CASSQTAYEQYF. The CDR3 coding sequence is TGTGCCAGCAGCCAGACAGCCTACGAGCAGTACTTC.

This chain joins TRBV27 and TRBJ1-5; 11 bases line up with TRBD1. This CDR3 is 15 amino acids long. V lost 5 bases to trimming and J lost 4 bases; unmatched junction nucleotides: 4. Germline assignment: CDR1 MNHEY and CDR2 SMNVEV (reference sequence). In DNA form, the CDR3 reads TGTGCCAGCAGTGCCGGGACAGGGGGGAATCAGCCCCAGCATTTT. The encoded protein is CASSAGTGGNQPQHF.

The chain employs TRBV5-5 and TRBJ2-7; TRBD2 matches 9 bases. The germline CDR1 and CDR2 sequences are SGHKS and YYEKEE (reference sequence). The J segment lost 3 bases and the V segment lost 5 bases, leaving 6 bases of the junction unmatched. The CDR3 spans 14 residues. CDR3 in amino acids: CASSFPTSGYEQYF. CDR3 coding DNA: TGTGCCAGCAGTTTTCCGACTAGCGGCTACGAGCAGTACTTC.

The V call is TRBV2, the J call TRBJ2-6, with D unclear. Germline CDR1 reads SNHLY; CDR2 reads FYNNEI. The CDR3 is 13 amino acids. V lost 7 bases, J lost 0 bases, and 4 bases lay in between. In DNA form, the CDR3 reads TGTGCCAGCACTCCCTCTGGGGCCAACGTCCTGACTTTC. Amino acid sequence: CASTPSGANVLTF.

The rearrangement joins TRBV19 to TRBJ2-5; D possibly corresponds to TRBD2 (5 bases). This CDR3 has 16 residues. Germline-derived CDR1 and CDR2 are LNHDA and SQIVND (reference sequence). Trimming pared 4 bases from V and 2 bases from J, leaving 17 bases between. The CDR3 loop is CASSKSGGPPQETQYF. The CDR3 coding sequence is TGTGCCAGTAGTAAGAGTGGAGGTCCTCCTCAAGAGACCCAGTACTTC.

The chain recombines TRBV18 with TRBJ2-1; possibly TRBD1 for D (5 bases). CDR1 is KGHSH and CDR2 is LQKENI in the germline V gene. V was shortened by 1 base and J by 4 bases, with 14 bases between the two germline ends. The CDR3 length is 16 residues. CDR3 sequence: CASSPQARVVYNEQFF. The CDR3 bases are TGTGCCAGCTCACCACAAGCCAGGGTGGTTTACAATGAGCAGTTCTTC.

This chain connects TRBV18 to TRBJ1-1; TRBD1 agrees at 8 bases. This CDR3 has 13 amino acids. Losses at the gene ends were 6 bases for V and 8 bases for J; bases not matched to a gene: 8. CDR1 KGHSH and CDR2 LQKENI come from the germline V gene. The DNA for the CDR3 is TGTGCCAGCTCTCAGGGGGCCCCATACGAAGCTTTCTTT. Amino acids: CASSQGAPYEAFF. The whole variable domain, remainder taken from reference TRBV18 and TRBJ1-1, is NAGVMQNPRHLVRRRGQEARLRCSPMKGHSHVYWYRQLPEEGLKFMVYLQKENIIDESGMPKERFSAEFPKEGPSILRIQQVVRGDSAAYFCASSQGAPYEAFFGQGTRLTVV.

This chain connects TRBV5-4 to TRBJ2-7, with D possibly TRBD2 on 6 matching bases. The V end lost 1 base, the J end lost 1 base, and 9 bases lay between the germline ends. The length of the CDR3 is 14 residues. CDR1 is SGHNT and CDR2 is YYREEE in the germline V gene (reference sequence). The CDR3 here is CASSLRGLSYEQYF. The CDR3 nucleotides are TGTGCCAGCAGCTTGCGGGGACTTTCCTACGAGCAGTACTTC.

This chain connects TRBV4-2 to TRBJ2-4, with 12 positions matching TRBD2. The germline CDR1 and CDR2 sequences are LGHNA and YNFKEQ. CDR3 size: 16 residues. J gave up 0 bases and V 4 bases, and 1 base lay outside the gene matches. CDR3 sequence reads: CASSPGLAGAKNIQYF. The CDR3 nucleotides read TGTGCCAGCAGCCCGGGACTAGCGGGAGCCAAAAACATTCAGTACTTC.

The V gene is TRBV11-3, the J gene TRBJ2-1; 7 nucleotides line up with TRBD2. Germline V gives CDR1 SGHNT, CDR2 YENEEA. The ends lost 4 bases at V and 11 bases at J; junction bases unmatched: 11. CDR3 length: 14 amino acids. The CDR3 region is CASSSRSSREQQFF. DNA for the CDR3: TGTGCCAGCAGCTCACGAAGTTCGCGGGAGCAGCAGTTCTTC.

This chain links TRBV5-1 with TRBJ1-4; 8 bases map to TRBD1. J lost 3 bases, V lost 4 bases, and 5 bases had no gene match. The CDR3 length is 15 residues. CDR1 SGHRS and CDR2 YFSETQ come from the germline V gene. This CDR3 is CASSRGQAPNEKLFF. CDR3 sequence (DNA): TGCGCCAGCAGCCGGGGACAGGCTCCTAATGAAAAACTGTTTTTT.

On this clone itself: One junction end does not reproduce the germline sequence, and a read error may be involved. This chain uses TRBV7-7 with TRBJ2-5; 8 positions match TRBD2. Germline CDR1 reads SSHAT; CDR2 reads FNYEAQ (reference sequence). This CDR3 spans 16 amino acids. Here the CDR3 reads CASSLALAESSGAQYF. For the CDR3, the DNA is TGTGCTAGCAGCTTAGCACTAGCGGAAAGTAGCGGGGCCCAGTACTTC.

The V and J genes are TRBV6-2 or TRBV6-3 and TRBJ1-5, with unresolved D. V was pared by 4 bases and J by 4 bases, with 5 bases between. Germline CDR1 MNHEY, CDR2 SVGEGT. The CDR3 sequence is 12 residues long. The CDR3 DNA reads as TGTGCCAGCAGTTTCCCTAATCAGCCCCAGCATTTT. Translating gives CASSFPNQPQHF.

The rearrangement joins TRBV2 to TRBJ1-1; a weak D match, TRBD1 (6 bases). The CDR3 has 11 residues. Trimming removed 10 bases from V and 6 bases from J, with 12 bases in between. Germline CDR1 SNHLY, CDR2 FYNNEI. The CDR3 DNA reads as TGTGCCACCGAGGGGGTCGCTGAAGCTTTCTTT. Amino acids: CATEGVAEAFF.

A few counts support this clone. V gene TRBV18 combines with J gene TRBJ1-3, with TRBD1 matching over 7 bases. Germline values: CDR1 KGHSH, CDR2 LQKENI. The CDR3 spans 15 residues. The V gene end was trimmed by 6 bases and the J gene end by 3 bases; junction bases not matched to a gene: 8. The CDR3 DNA sequence: TGTGCCAGCTCCCTGAGACAGGGCTTTGGAAACACCATATATTTT. Amino acid sequence: CASSLRQGFGNTIYF.

This clone was seen only a few times. The CDR3 sequence: CASSYASTEAFF. In nucleotides, the CDR3 is TGTGCCAGCAGTTACGCGTCCACTGAAGCTTTCTTT. The gene calls are TRBV12-3 or TRBV12-4 and TRBJ1-1; no reliable D call. The CDR3 contains 12 residues. Trimming pared 4 bases from V and 4 bases from J, leaving 7 bases between.

This clone was detected once. CDR3 region: CASSKRVAVTQETQYF. The CDR3, as DNA: TGTGCCAGTAGTAAAAGAGTGGCGGTTACACAAGAGACCCAGTACTTC. The chain joins TRBV19 to TRBJ2-5; D is unresolved. This CDR3 region has 16 residues. V was cut by 4 bases and J by 2 bases, with 17 bases left in between. Germline V gene data show CDR1 as LNHDA and CDR2 as SQIVND (reference sequence).

The chain links TRBV10-1 to TRBJ2-7; 10 bases line up with TRBD2. With V trimmed by 6 bases and J by 5 bases, 10 bases remained unmatched. CDR3 size: 15 residues. Germline CDR1 reads WNHNN; CDR2 reads SYGVQD (reference sequence). CDR3 bases: TGCGCCAGCAGAGCGAGAGCGGGAGGGCCTGACGAGCAGTACTTC. Its translation: CASRARAGGPDEQYF.

The rearrangement links TRBV6-5 to TRBJ2-7; D is perhaps TRBD2 (6 bases). The CDR3 extends over 15 amino acids. The ends were cut back, 5 bases at V and 0 bases at J, with 14 bases in the middle. Germline V gene lookup returns CDR1 MNHEY and CDR2 SVGAGI. This chain's CDR3 is CASSLTGLLSYEQYF. In DNA form, the CDR3 reads TGTGCCAGCAGTCTCACGGGACTCCTCTCCTACGAGCAGTACTTC.

This rearrangement joins TRBV11-2 to TRBJ1-1; a possible D gene is TRBD1 (5 bases). V lost 5 bases and J 0 bases, leaving 10 bases between the germline ends. Germline CDR1 reads SGHAT; CDR2 reads FQNNGV. This CDR3 contains 14 residues. The CDR3 protein is CASSGGTLNTEAFF. The CDR3 DNA reads as TGTGCCAGCAGCGGGGGGACCCTGAACACTGAAGCTTTCTTT.

This clone has just one count. The J gene is TRBJ2-5, the V gene TRBV6-2 or TRBV6-3, with 14 bases aligning to TRBD2. CDR1 is MNHEY, CDR2 SVGEGT, per germline. V trimming: 6 bases; J trimming: 5 bases; junction bases outside the gene matches: 8. This CDR3 contains 16 residues. CDR3 nucleotide sequence: TGTGCCAGCAGCAAGACTAGCGGGAGGGTTCGGGAGACCCAGTACTTC. This translates into CASSKTSGRVRETQYF.